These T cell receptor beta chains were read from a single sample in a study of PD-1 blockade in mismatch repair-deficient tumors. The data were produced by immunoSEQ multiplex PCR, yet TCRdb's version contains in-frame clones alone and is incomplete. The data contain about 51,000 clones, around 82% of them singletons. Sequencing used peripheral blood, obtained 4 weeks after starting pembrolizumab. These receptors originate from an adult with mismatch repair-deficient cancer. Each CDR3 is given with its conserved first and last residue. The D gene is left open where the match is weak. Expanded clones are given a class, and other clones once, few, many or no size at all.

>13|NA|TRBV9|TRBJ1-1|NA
TGTGCCAGCAGCGTAGACCAAAACACTGAAGCTTTCTTT
CASSVDQNTEAFF
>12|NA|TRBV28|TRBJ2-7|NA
TGTGCCAGCAGTCTCGAACATGGCGAGCAGTACTTC
CASSLEHGEQYF
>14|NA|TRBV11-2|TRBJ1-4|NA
TGTGCCAGCAGCAGGACAGTGTTCGGGGAAAAACTGTTTTTT
CASSRTVFGEKLFF
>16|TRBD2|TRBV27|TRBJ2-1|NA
TGTGCCAGCAGAGAGGGGCAGGGCGGGAGAAGTAATGAGCAGTTCTTC
CASREGQGGRSNEQFF
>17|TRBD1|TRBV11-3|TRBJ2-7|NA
TGTGCCAGCAGCTTAAAGGGGGCAGGAACCTTCTCCTACGAGCAGTACTTC
CASSLKGAGTFSYEQYF
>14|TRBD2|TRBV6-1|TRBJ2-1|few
TGTGCCAGCACGTTGAATAGCGGGATAGGGGAGCAGTTCTTC
CASTLNSGIGEQFF
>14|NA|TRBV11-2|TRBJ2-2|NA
TGTGCCAGCAGCTTGGCGAGGAACACCGGGGAGCTGTTTTTT
CASSLARNTGELFF
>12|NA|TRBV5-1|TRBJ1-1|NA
TGCGCCAGCAACAGCGAGGCAGGGGTTGCTTTCTTT
CASNSEAGVAFF
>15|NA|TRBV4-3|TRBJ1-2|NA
TGCGCCAGCAGCCAAGGGCAAGGGGCTGTATATGGCTACACCTTC
CASSQGQGAVYGYTF
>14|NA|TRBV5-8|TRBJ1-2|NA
TGTGCCAGCAGCTTGGTGGGTCCAAACTATGGCTACACCTTC
CASSLVGPNYGYTF
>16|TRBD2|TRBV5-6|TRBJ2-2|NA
TGTGCCAGCAGCTTGATAGCGGGATGGGACACCGGGGAGCTGTTTTTT
CASSLIAGWDTGELFF
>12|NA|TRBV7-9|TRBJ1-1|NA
NA
CASSLVSGQAFF
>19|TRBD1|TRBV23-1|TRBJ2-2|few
TGCGCCAGCATGGGGCTAGCAGTGACAGGGAGAGGTGACACCGGGGAGCTGTTTTTT
CASMGLAVTGRGDTGELFF
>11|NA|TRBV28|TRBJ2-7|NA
TGTGCCAGCGGGACAACCTACGAGCAGTACTTC
CASGTTYEQYF
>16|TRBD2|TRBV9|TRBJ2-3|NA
TGTGCCAGCAGCGATGATAGCGGGAGTAAGACAGATACGCAGTATTTT
CASSDDSGSKTDTQYF
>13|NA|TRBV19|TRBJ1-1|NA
TGTGCCAGTAGTCGGCAACTGAACACTGAAGCTTTCTTT
CASSRQLNTEAFF
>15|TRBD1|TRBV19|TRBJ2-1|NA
TGTGCCAGTAGTATCGAGGGGGCAGGTGGGAATGAGCAGTTCTTC
CASSIEGAGGNEQFF
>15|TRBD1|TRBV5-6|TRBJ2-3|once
TGTGCCAGCAGCTCCGGGACAGGGGTAGCAGATACGCAGTATTTT
CASSSGTGVADTQYF
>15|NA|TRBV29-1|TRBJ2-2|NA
TGCAGCGCGTGCCCCCAGACAGCGAACACCGGGGAGCTGTTTTTT
CSACPQTANTGELFF
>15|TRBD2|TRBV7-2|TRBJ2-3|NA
TGTGCCAGCAGTTTACTAGCGGGAGATGCAGATACGCAGTATTTT
CASSLLAGDADTQYF
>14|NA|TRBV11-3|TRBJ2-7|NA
TGTGCCAGCAGCTTGGTTAGCGGATCATACGAGCAGTACTTC
CASSLVSGSYEQYF
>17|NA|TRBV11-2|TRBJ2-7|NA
TGTGCCAGCAGCTTAGTAGGGGGGGGCTTAGGACCCGTCGAGCAGTACTTC
CASSLVGGGLGPVEQYF
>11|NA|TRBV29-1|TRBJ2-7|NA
TGCAGCGTCGCATACAAAAACGAGCAGTACTTC
CSVAYKNEQYF
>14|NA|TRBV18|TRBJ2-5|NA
TGTGCCAGCTCACCGAGTTGGGATCAAGAGACCCAGTACTTC
CASSPSWDQETQYF
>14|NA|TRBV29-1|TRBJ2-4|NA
TGCAGCGTTGAAGATAGGATAGCCAAAAACATTCAGTACTTC
CSVEDRIAKNIQYF
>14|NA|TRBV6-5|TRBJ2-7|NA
TGTGCCAGCAGTTACGAGCGGCCCTCCTACGAGCAGTACTTC
CASSYERPSYEQYF
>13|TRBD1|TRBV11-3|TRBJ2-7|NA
TGTGCCAGCAGCTTACGACAGGGAAACGAGCAGTACTTC
CASSLRQGNEQYF
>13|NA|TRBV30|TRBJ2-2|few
TGTGCCTGGAGGAGGGGGGTCACCGGGGAGCTGTTTTTT
CAWRRGVTGELFF
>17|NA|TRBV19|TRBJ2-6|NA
TGTGCCTCGCAGTATCGGGGGATCAGCTCTGGGGCCAACGTCCTGACTTTC
CASQYRGISSGANVLTF
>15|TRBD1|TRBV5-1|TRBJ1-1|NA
TGCGCCAGCAGCTACCGGACAGGGAGGGACACTGAAGCTTTCTTT
CASSYRTGRDTEAFF
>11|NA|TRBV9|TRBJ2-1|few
TGTGCCAGCGGTCCGGGGGATGAGCAGTTCTTC
CASGPGDEQFF
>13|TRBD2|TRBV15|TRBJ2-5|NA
TGTGCCACCAGCCGGGACTATCAAGAGACCCAGTACTTC
CATSRDYQETQYF
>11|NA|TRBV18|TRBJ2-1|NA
TGTGCCAGCTCACCGGGGAATGAGCAGTTCTTC
CASSPGNEQFF
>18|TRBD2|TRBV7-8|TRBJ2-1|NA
TGTGCCAGCAGCTTGGGACTAGCGGGAGAAAGCTCCTACAATGAGCAGTTCTTC
CASSLGLAGESSYNEQFF
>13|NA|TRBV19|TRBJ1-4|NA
TGTGCCAGTAGTATAGAGTCCATGGAAAAACTGTTTTTT
CASSIESMEKLFF
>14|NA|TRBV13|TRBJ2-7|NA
TGTGCCAGCAGCCCAGATCAGGACTCCTACGAGCAGTACTTC
CASSPDQDSYEQYF
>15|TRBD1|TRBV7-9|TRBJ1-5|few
TGTGCCAGCAGCCCGCACGGGACAGCAAATCAGCCCCAGCATTTT
CASSPHGTANQPQHF
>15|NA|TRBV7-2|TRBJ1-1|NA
TGTGCCAGCAGCTTAGCGAGGGGAGACTACACTGAAGCTTTCTTT
CASSLARGDYTEAFF
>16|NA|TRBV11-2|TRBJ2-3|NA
TGTGCCAGCAGCTTAGGGGCAGGGGGGTCCACAGATACGCAGTATTTT
CASSLGAGGSTDTQYF
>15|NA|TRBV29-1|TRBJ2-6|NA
TGCAGCGTTGAATTGGCAGTCTCTGGGGCCAACGTCCTGACTTTC
CSVELAVSGANVLTF
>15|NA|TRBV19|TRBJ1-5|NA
TGTGCCAGTATCTCAGGGCCTTATAGCAATCAGCCCCAGCATTTT
CASISGPYSNQPQHF
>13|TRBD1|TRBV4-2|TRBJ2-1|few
TGTGCCAGCAGCCAATCCCGGGACAGTGAGCAGTTCTTC
CASSQSRDSEQFF
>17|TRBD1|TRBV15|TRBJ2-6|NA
TGTGCCACCAGCCCGGGGACAGGGGCAGCGGGGGCCAACGTCCTGACTTTC
CATSPGTGAAGANVLTF
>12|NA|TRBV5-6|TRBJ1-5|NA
TGTGCCAGCAGCTTCACGATGGGGCCCCAGCATTTT
CASSFTMGPQHF
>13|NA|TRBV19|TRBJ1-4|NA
TGTGCCAGTATGGGTTATGCTAATGAAAAACTGTTTTTT
CASMGYANEKLFF
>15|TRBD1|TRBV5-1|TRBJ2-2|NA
TGCGCCAGCAGCTCGGGACAGGGGAACACCGGGGAGCTGTTTTTT
CASSSGQGNTGELFF
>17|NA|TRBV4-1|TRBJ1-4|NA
TGCGCCAGCAGCCAAGATAAGTTTGGACTGGCTCGCGAAAAACTGTTTTTT
CASSQDKFGLAREKLFF
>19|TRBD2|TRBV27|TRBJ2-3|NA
TGTGCCAGCAGTTTATTTTTGGCTAGCGGGAGGGGAGGCACAGATACGCAGTATTTT
CASSLFLASGRGGTDTQYF
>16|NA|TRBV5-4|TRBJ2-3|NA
TGTGCCAGCAGCCTAGACACGTCGGGGAGATCAGATACGCAGTATTTT
CASSLDTSGRSDTQYF
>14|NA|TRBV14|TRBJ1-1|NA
TGTGCCAGCAGCCAATGGCTATTGGGGACTGAAGCTTTCTTT
CASSQWLLGTEAFF
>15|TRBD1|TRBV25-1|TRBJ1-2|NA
TGTGCCAGCCAAGGGGAGGACAGGGGGAGAGTTGGCTACACCTTC
CASQGEDRGRVGYTF
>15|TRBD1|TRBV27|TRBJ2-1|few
TGTGCCAGCAGACTTACAGGGGGATGGTACAATGAGCAGTTCTTC
CASRLTGGWYNEQFF
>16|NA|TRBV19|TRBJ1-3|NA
TGTGCCAGTAGTAACCCGGGACTGAGCTCTGGAAACACCATATATTTT
CASSNPGLSSGNTIYF
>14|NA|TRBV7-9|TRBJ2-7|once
TGTGCCAGCAGCTCCAACCAAATGGCGGGTGAGCAGTACTTC
CASSSNQMAGEQYF
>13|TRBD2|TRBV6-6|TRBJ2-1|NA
TGTGCCAGCAGCCGCGGGACTAGCAATGAGCAGTTCTTC
CASSRGTSNEQFF